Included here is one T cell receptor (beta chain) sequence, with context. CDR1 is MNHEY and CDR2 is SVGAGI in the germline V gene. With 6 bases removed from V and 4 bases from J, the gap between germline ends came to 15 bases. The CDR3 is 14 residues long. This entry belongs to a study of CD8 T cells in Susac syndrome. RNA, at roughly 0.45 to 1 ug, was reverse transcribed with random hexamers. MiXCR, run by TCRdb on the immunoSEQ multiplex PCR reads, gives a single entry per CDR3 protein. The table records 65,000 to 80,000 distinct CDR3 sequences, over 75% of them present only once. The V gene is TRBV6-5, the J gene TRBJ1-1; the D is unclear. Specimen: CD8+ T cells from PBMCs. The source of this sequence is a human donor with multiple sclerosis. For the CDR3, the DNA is TGTGCCAGCAGCCCTGACCGGTGGGTCACTGAAGCTTTCTTT. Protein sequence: CASSPDRWVTEAFF.